The T cell receptor (beta chain) described here comes from a study of human thymus T cells. In corrective heart surgery, resections were taken, and these provided the thymus tissue. Samples came from healthy Finnish infants during open corrective cardiac surgery. The study, taken as a whole, reports: Thymic and blood repertoires showed apparently biased V and J gene usage. Related research has reported that thymic repertoires overlap highly among unrelated individuals.

Clones were read by immunoSEQ multiplex PCR, and TCRdb kept only the in-frame ones, dropping some. Here the sample spans 100,000 to 150,000 clones, over 85% being singletons. Turning to this clone: Its antigen is not known.

Germline loops: CDR1 SEHNR, CDR2 FQNEAQ (reference sequence). The CDR3 loop spans 16 amino acids. Germline trimming cut 0 bases from V and 5 bases from J; bases unmatched to any gene: 5. The receptor comes from a boy under three years old with a congenital heart defect but otherwise immunologically healthy. Material: thymus tissue. The chain uses TRBV7-9 and TRBJ2-5; 11 bases agree with TRBD2. This CDR3 reads CASSLASGGAHETQYF. CDR3 nucleotide sequence: TGTGCCAGCAGCTTAGCTAGCGGGGGGGCCCACGAGACCCAGTACTTC.